Detailed here is one T cell receptor beta chain. Its antigen is as yet unknown. The table came from immunoSEQ multiplex PCR; TCRdb's copy has only in-frame clones and leaves some out. The sample records around 79,000 clones, approximately 85% being singletons. The sample is drawn from a study of OX40 agonist ivuxolimab in advanced cancers. Findings and limits, study-wide: In the 0.1 to 3.0 mg/kg range, CD4+ and CD8+ blood T cells had expanded clonally by week 6. CD8+ T cells averaged more expanded clones than CD4+.

Trimming removed 6 bases from V and 0 bases from J; junction bases left unmatched: 8. The CDR3 is 15 amino acids. From germline, CDR1 is MNHNS and CDR2 SASEGT. The sequences come from CD4+ or CD8+ T cells sorted from blood, collected in a trial of the OX40 agonist ivuxolimab. This sequence joins TRBV6-1 and TRBJ2-7; 7 bases align to TRBD2. This TCR was recovered from an adult with an advanced solid tumor such as melanoma, head and neck, liver or kidney cancer. The CDR3 sequence is CASRGGTSSSYEQYF. The CDR3 DNA is TGTGCCAGCAGGGGAGGGACTTCGAGCTCCTACGAGCAGTACTTC.